This T cell receptor beta chain stems from a study of read filtering for tumor transcriptome and immune sequencing. The wider study: IR-seq gave about 3.5 to 10.27 million TCR reads per sample; RNA-seq gave about 80 to 1273.

V dropped 6 bases and J dropped 7; count of bases not matched to a gene: 6. The CDR3 has 14 amino acids. Germline V CDR1 and CDR2: MNHEY, SVGAGI. The sample holds many counts of this clonotype. The library was built from roughly 400 ng RNA with molecular barcoded adaptors for alpha/delta and beta/gamma chains. MiXCR was run by TCRdb on the reads, yielding one entry per CDR3 protein. The data show 48,000 or so distinct CDR3 sequences, approximately 19% seen once. The TCR was taken from a donor aged 40 or over with multiple myeloma. Sequencing used a population of CD138-negative cells sorted from bone marrow. The genes are TRBV6-5 and TRBJ2-2, with 9 bases matching TRBD1. CDR3 DNA sequence: TGTGCCAGCAGGGGGACAGGGTGGGGCGGGGAGCTGTTTTTT. Translated: CASRGTGWGGELFF.